This record covers a single T cell receptor beta chain. This entry is derived from a study of blood T cell repertoires in COVID-19. Study background: PBMCs, B-cell-depleted T cells, or T cells provided the cDNA or gDNA that made up the material.

CDR3 length: 15 residues. Per the original methods: By means of reference gene primer amplification, nucleated cell counts were estimated. Libraries were prepared by immunoSEQ multiplex PCR; TCRdb keeps only in-frame clonotypes and omits some of them. V, J and clone size derive from that table, while D and trimming were established from the DNA sequence. The repertoire holds 70,000 or so clones, over 65% seen once, with about 24% in the top ten. The rearrangement joins TRBV21-1 to TRBJ1-4; the tabulated D call, TRBD1, remains unverified against the DNA. TRBV21-1 is designated a pseudogene. The source is a human donor in a cohort sampled during active COVID-19. Sequenced material: peripheral blood. CDR3 sequence (DNA): TGTGCCAGCAGCATGGACAGGGGGATTAATGAAAAACTGTTTTTT. This sequence encodes CASSMDRGINEKLFF.